This entry is about one T cell receptor beta chain. Using immunoSEQ multiplex PCR, the repertoire was profiled, and TCRdb retains in-frame clones only, with some absent. The sample holds about 32,000 clones, 80% to 95% seen once. This record belongs to a study of blood T cell repertoires in COVID-19. Germline V gene sequence: CDR1 SGHAT, CDR2 FQDESV (reference sequence). There are 16 residues in the CDR3. V was clipped by 2 bases and J by 0 bases; unmatched bases: 0. The sample was peripheral blood. The genes are TRBV11-1 and TRBJ2-1, with TRBD2 matching over 11 bases. The TCR comes from a male donor with active COVID-19. The CDR3 coding sequence is TGTGCCAGCAGCTTACTAGCGGGGGGCTCCTACAATGAGCAGTTCTTC. Translated, it gives CASSLLAGGSYNEQFF.